This TCR beta chain was identified in a study of T cell repertoires in cytomegalovirus infection. Study-wide points: Carriage of CMV together with the relevant HLA was identifiable through cumulative public TCR beta family frequency. HLA-C-restricted CMV-specific TCR beta clonotypes were dominant in the ex vivo response.

The germline CDR1 and CDR2 sequences are MDHEN and SYDVKM. The J segment lost 3 bases and the V segment lost 3 bases, leaving 3 bases of the junction unmatched. This CDR3 is 14 amino acids long. On this clonotype: The antigen remains unidentified.

TCRdb reprocessed the reads with MiXCR, giving one entry per CDR3 protein. This table holds about 300,000 distinct CDR3 sequences, approximately 10% found once. The chain couples TRBV28 to TRBJ2-7; 9 nucleotides agree with TRBD1. Sequencing was performed on PBMCs. The TCR comes from a human donor in good health (CMV status not recorded). Some clones in this sample may be carry-over from other donors' samples. The CDR3 nucleotides read TGTGCCAGCAGTTTTGTGGGACAGGGCTACGAGCAGTACGTC. Protein sequence: CASSFVGQGYEQYV.